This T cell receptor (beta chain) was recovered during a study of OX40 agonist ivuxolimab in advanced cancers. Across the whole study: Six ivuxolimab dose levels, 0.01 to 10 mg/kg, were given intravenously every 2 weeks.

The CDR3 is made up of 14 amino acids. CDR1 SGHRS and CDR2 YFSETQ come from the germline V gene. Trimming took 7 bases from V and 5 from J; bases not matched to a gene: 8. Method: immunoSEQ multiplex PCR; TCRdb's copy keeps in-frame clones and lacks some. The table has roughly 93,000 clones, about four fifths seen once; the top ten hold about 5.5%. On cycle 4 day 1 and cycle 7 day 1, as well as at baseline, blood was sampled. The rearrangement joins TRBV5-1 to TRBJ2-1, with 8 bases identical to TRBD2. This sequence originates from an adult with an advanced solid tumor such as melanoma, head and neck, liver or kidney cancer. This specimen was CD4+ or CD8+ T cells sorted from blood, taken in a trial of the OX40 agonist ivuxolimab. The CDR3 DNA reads TGCGCCAGCGGCCCCCGACTAGCGAACAATGAGCAGTTCTTC. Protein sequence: CASGPRLANNEQFF.